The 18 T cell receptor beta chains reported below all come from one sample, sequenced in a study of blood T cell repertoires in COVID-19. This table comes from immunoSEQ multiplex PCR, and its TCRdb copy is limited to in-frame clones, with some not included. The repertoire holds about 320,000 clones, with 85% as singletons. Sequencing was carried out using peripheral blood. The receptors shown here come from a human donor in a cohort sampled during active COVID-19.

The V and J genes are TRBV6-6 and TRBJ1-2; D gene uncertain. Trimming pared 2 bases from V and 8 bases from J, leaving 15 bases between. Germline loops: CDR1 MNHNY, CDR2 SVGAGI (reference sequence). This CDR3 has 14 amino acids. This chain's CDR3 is CASSYDGSSGGYTF. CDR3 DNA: TGTGCCAGCAGTTACGACGGATCCTCGGGAGGCTACACCTTC.

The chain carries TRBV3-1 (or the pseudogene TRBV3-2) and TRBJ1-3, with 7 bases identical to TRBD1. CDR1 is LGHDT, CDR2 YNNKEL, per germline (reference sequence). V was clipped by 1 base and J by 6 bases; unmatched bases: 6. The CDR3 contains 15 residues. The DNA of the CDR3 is TGTGCCAGCAGCCAAGGGACAGGCGGTATAAACACCATATATTTT. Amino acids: CASSQGTGGINTIYF.

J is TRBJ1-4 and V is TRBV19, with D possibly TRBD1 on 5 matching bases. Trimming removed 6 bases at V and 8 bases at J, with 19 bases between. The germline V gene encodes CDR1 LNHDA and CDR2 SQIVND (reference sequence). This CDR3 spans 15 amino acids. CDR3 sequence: CASRNIGGGGEKLFF. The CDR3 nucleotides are TGTGCCAGTAGAAATATTGGGGGAGGAGGAGAAAAACTGTTTTTT. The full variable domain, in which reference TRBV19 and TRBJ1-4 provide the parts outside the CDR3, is DGGITQSPKYLFRKEGQNVTLSCEQNLNHDAMYWYRQDPGQGLRLIYYSQIVNDFQKGDIAEGYSVSREKKESFPLTVTSAQKNPTAFYLCASRNIGGGGEKLFFGSGTQLSVL.

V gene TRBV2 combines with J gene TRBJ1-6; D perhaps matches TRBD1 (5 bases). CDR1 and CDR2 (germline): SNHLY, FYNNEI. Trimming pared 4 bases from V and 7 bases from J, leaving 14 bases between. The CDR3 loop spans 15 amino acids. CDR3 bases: TGTGCCAGCAGTGTCCTCGGTGGGGGGAATTCACCCCTCCACTTT. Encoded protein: CASSVLGGGNSPLHF.

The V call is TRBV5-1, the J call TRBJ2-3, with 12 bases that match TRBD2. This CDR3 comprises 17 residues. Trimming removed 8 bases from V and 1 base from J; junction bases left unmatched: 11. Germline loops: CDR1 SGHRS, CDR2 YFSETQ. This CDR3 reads CARRSLAGGHRTDTQYF. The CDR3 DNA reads TGCGCCAGACGCTCACTAGCGGGGGGACACCGCACAGATACGCAGTATTTT.

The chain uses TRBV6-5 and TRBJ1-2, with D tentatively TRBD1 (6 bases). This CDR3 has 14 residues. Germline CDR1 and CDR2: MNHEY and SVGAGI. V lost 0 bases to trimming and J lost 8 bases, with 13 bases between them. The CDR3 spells CASSYSEGVRGYTF. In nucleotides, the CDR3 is TGTGCCAGCAGTTACTCAGAGGGGGTACGGGGCTACACCTTC.

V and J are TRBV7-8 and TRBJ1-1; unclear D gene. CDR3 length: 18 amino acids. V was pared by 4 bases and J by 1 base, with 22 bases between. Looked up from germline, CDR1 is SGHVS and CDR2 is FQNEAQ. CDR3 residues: CASSSRTKVKTGNTEAFF. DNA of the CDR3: TGTGCCAGCAGCTCGCGTACTAAAGTTAAGACGGGGAACACTGAAGCTTTCTTT. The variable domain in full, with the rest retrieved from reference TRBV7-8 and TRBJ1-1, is GAGVSQSPRYKVAKRGQDVALRCDPISGHVSLFWYQQALGQGPEFLTYFQNEAQLDKSGLPSDRFFAERPEGSVSTLKIQRTQQEDSAVYLCASSSRTKVKTGNTEAFFGQGTRLTVV.

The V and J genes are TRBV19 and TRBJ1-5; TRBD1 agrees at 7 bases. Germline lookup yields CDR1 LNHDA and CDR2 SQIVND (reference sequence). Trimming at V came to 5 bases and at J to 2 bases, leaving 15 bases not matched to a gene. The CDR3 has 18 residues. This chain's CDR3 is CASSAEPGQTAGNQPQHF. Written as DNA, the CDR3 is TGTGCCAGTAGTGCTGAACCGGGACAGACAGCAGGCAATCAGCCCCAGCATTTT.

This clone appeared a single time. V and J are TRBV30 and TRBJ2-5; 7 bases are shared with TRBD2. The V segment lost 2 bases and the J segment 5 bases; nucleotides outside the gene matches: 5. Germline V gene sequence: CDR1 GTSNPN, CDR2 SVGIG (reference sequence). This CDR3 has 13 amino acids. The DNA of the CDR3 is TGTGCCTGGAGTACGGGAGGCGTGGAGACCCAGTACTTC. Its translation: CAWSTGGVETQYF.

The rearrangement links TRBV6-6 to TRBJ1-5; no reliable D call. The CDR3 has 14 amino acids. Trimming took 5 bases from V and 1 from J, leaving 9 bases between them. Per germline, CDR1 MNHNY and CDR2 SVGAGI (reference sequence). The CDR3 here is CASSLGRSNQPQHF. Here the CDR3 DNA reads TGTGCCAGCAGTCTAGGGAGGAGCAATCAGCCCCAGCATTTT.

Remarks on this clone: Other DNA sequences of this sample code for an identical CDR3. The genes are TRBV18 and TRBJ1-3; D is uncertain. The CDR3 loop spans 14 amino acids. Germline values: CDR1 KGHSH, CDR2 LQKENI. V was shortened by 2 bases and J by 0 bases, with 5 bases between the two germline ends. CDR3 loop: CASSPIDSGNTIYF. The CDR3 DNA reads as TGTGCCAGCTCACCAATAGACTCTGGAAACACCATATATTTT.

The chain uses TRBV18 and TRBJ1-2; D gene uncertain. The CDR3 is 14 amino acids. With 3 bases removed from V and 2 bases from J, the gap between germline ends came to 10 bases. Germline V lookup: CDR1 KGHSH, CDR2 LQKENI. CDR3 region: CASSPGAVNYGYTF. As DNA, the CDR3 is TGTGCCAGCTCACCGGGCGCAGTCAACTATGGCTACACCTTC.

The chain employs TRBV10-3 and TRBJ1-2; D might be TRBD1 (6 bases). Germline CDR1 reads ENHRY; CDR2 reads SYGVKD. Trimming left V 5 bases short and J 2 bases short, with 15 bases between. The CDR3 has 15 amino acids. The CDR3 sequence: CAISRTEAANYGYTF. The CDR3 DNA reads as TGTGCCATCAGTCGGACAGAGGCAGCAAACTATGGCTACACCTTC.

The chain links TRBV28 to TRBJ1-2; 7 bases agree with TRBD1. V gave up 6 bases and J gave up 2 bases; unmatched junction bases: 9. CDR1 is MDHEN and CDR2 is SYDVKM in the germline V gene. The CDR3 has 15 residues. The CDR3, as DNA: TGTGCCAGCAGACGAACAGGGGACAGAAACTATGGCTACACCTTC. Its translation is CASRRTGDRNYGYTF.

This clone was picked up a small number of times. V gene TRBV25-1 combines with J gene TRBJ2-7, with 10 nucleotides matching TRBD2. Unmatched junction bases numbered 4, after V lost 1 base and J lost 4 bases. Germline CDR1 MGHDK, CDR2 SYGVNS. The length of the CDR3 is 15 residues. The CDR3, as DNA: TGTGCCAGCAGTGAATGGGCTAGCGGGGGATACGAGCAGTACTTC. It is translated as CASSEWASGGYEQYF.

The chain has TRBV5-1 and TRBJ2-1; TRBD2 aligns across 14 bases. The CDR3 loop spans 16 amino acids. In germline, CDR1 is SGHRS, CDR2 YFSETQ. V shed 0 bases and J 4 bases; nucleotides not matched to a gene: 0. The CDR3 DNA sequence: TGCGCCAGCAGCTTGGGACTAGCGGGGGGGTACAATGAGCAGTTCTTC. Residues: CASSLGLAGGYNEQFF.

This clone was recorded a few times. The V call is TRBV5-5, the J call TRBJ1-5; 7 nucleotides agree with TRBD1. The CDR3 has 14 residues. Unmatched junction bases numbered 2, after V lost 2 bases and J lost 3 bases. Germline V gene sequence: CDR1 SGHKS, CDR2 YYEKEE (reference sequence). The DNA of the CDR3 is TGTGCCAGCAGCTTTGGACAGGCCAATCAGCCCCAGCATTTT. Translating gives CASSFGQANQPQHF.

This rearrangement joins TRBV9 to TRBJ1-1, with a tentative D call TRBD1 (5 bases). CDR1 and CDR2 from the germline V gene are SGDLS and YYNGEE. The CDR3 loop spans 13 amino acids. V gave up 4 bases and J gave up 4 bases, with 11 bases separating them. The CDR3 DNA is TGTGCCAGCAGCCAAGGGGCACCCACTGAAGCTTTCTTT. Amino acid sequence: CASSQGAPTEAFF.